These 17 T cell receptor beta chains were all obtained from the same sample, sequenced in a study of blood T cell repertoires in COVID-19. TCRdb's copy holds only in-frame clones and misses some; the assay was immunoSEQ multiplex PCR. Of about 110,000 clones detected, over 65% appear once; the ten largest clones hold around 3.5%. The sample consisted of peripheral blood. These receptors were collected from a woman older than 75 with acute or convalescent COVID-19.

The chain joins TRBV5-1 to TRBJ2-7, with D unresolved. Trimming took 0 bases from V and 3 from J, leaving 10 bases between them. From germline, CDR1 is SGHRS and CDR2 YFSETQ. This CDR3 is 14 amino acids long. This CDR3 is CASSLDWLVYEQYF. The CDR3 bases are TGCGCCAGCAGCTTGGATTGGCTAGTCTACGAGCAGTACTTC.

The rearrangement joins TRBV11-2 to TRBJ2-1; TRBD2 agrees at 13 bases. The germline V gene encodes CDR1 SGHAT and CDR2 FQNNGV. The CDR3 runs 17 residues. Trimming at V came to 1 base and at J to 4 bases, leaving 4 bases not matched to a gene. The CDR3 loop reads CASSLVWTSGGYNEQFF. CDR3 DNA: TGTGCCAGCAGCTTAGTCTGGACTAGCGGGGGTTACAATGAGCAGTTCTTC. Looking up the rest from reference TRBV11-2 and TRBJ2-1 gives the full variable domain: EAGVAQSPRYKIIEKRQSVAFWCNPISGHATLYWYQQILGQGPKLLIQFQNNGVVDDSQLPKDRFSAERLKGVDSTLKIQPAKLEDSAVYLCASSLVWTSGGYNEQFFGPGTRLTVL.

The chain uses TRBV19 and TRBJ2-5, with 8 bases matching TRBD1. This CDR3 contains 16 residues. Germline assignment: CDR1 LNHDA and CDR2 SQIVND (reference sequence). Germline trimming cut 3 bases from V and 5 bases from J; bases unmatched to any gene: 11. As DNA, the CDR3 is TGTGCCAGTAGTATCGGACAGGGCAGTACGGGGGAGACCCAGTACTTC. Protein product: CASSIGQGSTGETQYF.

This chain uses TRBV6-4 with TRBJ2-1; possibly TRBD1 for D (5 bases). V lost 0 bases and J 10 bases, leaving 10 bases between the germline ends. The CDR3 consists of 13 residues. Germline lookup yields CDR1 MRHNA and CDR2 SNTAGT. The CDR3 sequence is CASSDSPQGEQFF. The CDR3 DNA reads as TGTGCCAGCAGTGACTCTCCCCAGGGCGAGCAGTTCTTC.

The chain recombines TRBV10-3 with TRBJ1-4; 11 bases match TRBD1. Germline CDR1 ENHRY, CDR2 SYGVKD. J gave up 8 bases and V 1 base, and 3 bases lay outside the gene matches. This CDR3 is built from 15 residues. Here the CDR3 DNA reads TGTGCCATCAGTGAGTTCGGACAGGGGGCGGAAAAACTGTTTTTT. It specifies CAISEFGQGAEKLFF.

The chain links TRBV7-8 to TRBJ1-3; a weak D match, TRBD1 (5 bases). The CDR3 has 17 residues. The germline gives CDR1 SGHVS, CDR2 FQNEAQ. V lost 2 bases and J lost 0, with 14 bases in between. The CDR3 reads CASSLRSRGVSGNTIYF. The CDR3 coding sequence is TGTGCCAGCAGCTTACGGTCTCGGGGGGTCTCTGGAAACACCATATATTTT.

This clone has only a few counts. The V gene is TRBV6-1, the J gene TRBJ2-7; the D gene is possibly TRBD1 (6 bases). The CDR3 extends over 14 amino acids. CDR1 and CDR2 (germline): MNHNS, SASEGT. The V gene lost 0 bases and the J gene lost 12 bases, with 18 bases spanning the gap. Written as DNA, the CDR3 is TGTGCCAGCAGTGAAGCGTCCGGTACAGGGTGGCGGTACTTC. Translation gives CASSEASGTGWRYF.

The V and J genes are TRBV5-1 and TRBJ2-3, with D tentatively TRBD2 (5 bases). Germline loops: CDR1 SGHRS, CDR2 YFSETQ. Trimming removed 4 bases from V and 2 bases from J, with 14 bases in between. This CDR3 spans 15 amino acids. The CDR3 coding sequence is TGCGCCAGCAGCCCCGAGGGTGCCCCCACAGATACGCAGTATTTT. Protein sequence: CASSPEGAPTDTQYF. Drawing the rest from reference TRBV5-1 and TRBJ2-3, the complete variable domain is KAGVTQTPRYLIKTRGQQVTLSCSPISGHRSVSWYQQTPGQGLQFLFEYFSETQRNKGNFPGRFSGRQFSNSRSEMNVSTLELGDSALYLCASSPEGAPTDTQYFGPGTRLTVL.

Here the CDR3 DNA reads TGTGCCAGCAAGGAGGCGGGGGGCTCCGCAGATACGCAGTATTTT. Translated, it gives CASKEAGGSADTQYF. V usage is TRBV28 and J usage is TRBJ2-3; TRBD2 matches at 8 bases. Trimming removed 7 bases from V and 4 bases from J; junction bases left unmatched: 10. From germline, CDR1 is MDHEN and CDR2 SYDVKM. The CDR3 loop spans 15 amino acids. Supplemented by reference TRBV28 and TRBJ2-3, the full variable domain reads DVKVTQSSRYLVKRTGEKVFLECVQDMDHENMFWYRQDPGLGLRLIYFSYDVKMKEKGDIPEGYSVSREKKERFSLILESASTNQTSMYLCASKEAGGSADTQYFGPGTRLTVL.

Comment on this clone: This CDR3 is also generated by other DNA sequences in the sample. The chain joins TRBV3-1 (or the pseudogene TRBV3-2) to TRBJ1-5; 7 bases are a match to TRBD1. This CDR3 contains 13 residues. Germline trimming cut 4 bases from V and 7 bases from J; bases unmatched to any gene: 4. The V gene's germline CDR1 is LGHDT and CDR2 YNNKEL (reference sequence). The CDR3 spells CASSPTGDQPQHF. The CDR3 DNA follows: TGTGCCAGCAGCCCCACAGGGGACCAGCCCCAGCATTTT.

The chain recombines TRBV9 with TRBJ2-2, with unresolved D. Trimming shortened V by 4 bases and J by 4 bases, and 17 bases separated the two germline ends. Germline CDR1 is SGDLS and CDR2 is YYNGEE. The CDR3 runs 16 residues. The CDR3 sequence: CASSPPSGQATGELFF. The CDR3 DNA reads TGTGCCAGCAGCCCTCCCTCTGGGCAGGCCACCGGGGAGCTGTTTTTT.

CDR3 nucleotides: TGTGCCATCAGTGAGGACAGGGCTTACACTGAAGCTTTCTTT. As protein: CAISEDRAYTEAFF. This rearrangement joins TRBV10-3 to TRBJ1-1; 7 bases map to TRBD1. Germline V gene sequence: CDR1 ENHRY, CDR2 SYGVKD. The length of the CDR3 is 14 residues. The ends lost 2 bases at V and 3 bases at J; junction bases unmatched: 3.

The gene calls are TRBV30 and TRBJ2-5; 9 positions agree with TRBD1. The CDR3 consists of 14 residues. The germline V gene has CDR1 GTSNPN and CDR2 SVGIG (reference sequence). Trimming cost V 5 bases and J 9 bases; bases outside gene matches: 13. The CDR3 reads CAWESGTGYLAQYF. The CDR3 DNA is TGTGCCTGGGAGAGTGGGACAGGGTATTTGGCCCAGTACTTC.

The rearrangement uses TRBV5-1 and TRBJ2-1, with 11 bases fitting TRBD2. The trim removed 2 bases at V and 9 bases at J, leaving 7 bases unmatched. The germline CDR1 and CDR2 sequences are SGHRS and YFSETQ. This CDR3 has 15 amino acids. CDR3 DNA sequence: TGCGCCAGCAGCTTAACTAGCGGGGGAGAGGGTGAGCAGTTCTTC. The encoded protein is CASSLTSGGEGEQFF. Looking up the rest from reference TRBV5-1 and TRBJ2-1 gives the full variable domain: KAGVTQTPRYLIKTRGQQVTLSCSPISGHRSVSWYQQTPGQGLQFLFEYFSETQRNKGNFPGRFSGRQFSNSRSEMNVSTLELGDSALYLCASSLTSGGEGEQFFGPGTRLTVL.

The J gene is TRBJ1-1, the V gene TRBV18, with 7 bases identical to TRBD1. The CDR3 has 13 amino acids. J lost 7 bases, V lost 6 bases, and 8 bases had no gene match. Germline V gene sequence: CDR1 KGHSH, CDR2 LQKENI. The CDR3, as DNA: TGTGCCAGCTCCCGATGGCAGGGGGTTGAAGCTTTCTTT. Translation: CASSRWQGVEAFF.

The chain joins TRBV7-2 to TRBJ2-1; D is possibly TRBD2 (5 bases). CDR1 and CDR2 from the germline V gene are SGHTA and FQGNSA. The CDR3 is 13 residues long. The V and J ends lost 3 bases and 6 bases respectively, with 9 bases between them. As DNA, the CDR3 is TGTGCCAGCAGCTTCCAGAGGGTCAATGAGCAGTTCTTC. Amino acid sequence: CASSFQRVNEQFF.

The chain is built from TRBV5-1 and TRBJ1-3, with D possibly being TRBD1 (6 bases). The CDR3 covers 16 residues. Trimming pared 4 bases from V and 4 bases from J, leaving 18 bases between. Germline-derived CDR1 and CDR2 are SGHRS and YFSETQ. The CDR3 region has the DNA TGCGCCAGCAGCCTTGTGCAGGGGAGCGGCGGAAACACCATATATTTT. Protein product: CASSLVQGSGGNTIYF.